This TCR beta chain is drawn from a study of T cells in Graves' hyperthyroidism and ophthalmopathy. Using RNA transcripts as the source, TCR beta CDR3 regions were amplified. The HTBI set primed first-round TCR CDR3 RT-PCR. MiXCR, run by TCRdb on the multiplex PCR reads, gives a single entry per CDR3 protein. There are 300,000 to 500,000 distinct CDR3 sequences in the sample; around 15% occur only once, and approximately 29% lies in the top ten. Study results and limitations: Most thyroid clonotypes expanded above 0.001 appeared in blood too.

With respect to this clonotype: The antigen remains unidentified.

Uncontrolled infection, other autoimmune disease, pregnancy or lactation barred patients from enrollment. It was around 10 ml of fresh peripheral blood that supplied the PBMCs. Germline V gene sequence: CDR1 SGHRS, CDR2 YFSETQ. Trimming removed 4 bases from V and 5 bases from J, with 19 bases in between. There are 16 residues in the CDR3. This receptor was taken from a man in his fifties or sixties with Graves' ophthalmopathy. The sequenced material came from blood. The chain is built from TRBV5-1 and TRBJ2-1; D is possibly TRBD2 (5 bases). The CDR3 reads CASSPRVGATNNEQFF. Written as DNA, the CDR3 is TGCGCCAGCAGCCCGCGGGTAGGAGCGACCAACAATGAGCAGTTCTTC.